This entry is about one TCR beta chain. This sample's time point: pre-sensitization, week 0. Treatment meaning: therapeutic diphenylcyclopropenone sensitization with weekly scalp DPC. Germline V gene data show CDR1 as MNHEY and CDR2 as SVGEGT. The CDR3 contains 14 residues. The ends were cut back, 1 base at V and 10 bases at J, with 14 bases in the middle. This sample was taken from a study of human T cells and chemical hapten exposure. TCRdb processed the RACE reads anew with MiXCR; each CDR3 protein has one entry. The data contain 380,000 or so distinct CDR3 sequences, about 5% of them singletons. The receptor comes from a woman under 30 with alopecia areata. Some clones in this sample may be carry-over from other donors' samples. The sequences come from whole blood, collected in connection with sensitization to the hapten diphenylcyclopropenone (DPC). The chain has TRBV6-2 or TRBV6-3 and TRBJ1-5, with D hard to call. As DNA, the CDR3 is TGTGCCAGCAGTTACTTCGGGGTACTCCTACCCCAGCATTTT. Translating it yields CASSYFGVLLPQHF.